The present T cell receptor (beta chain) was sequenced within a study of blood T cells in healthy people across ages. The wider study: In model experiments, template switching was able to capture about one barcoded beta molecule for every two T cells that were present.

This clonotype was counted between two and nine times. Ranging in age from about 6 to 100, the donors were healthy Caucasian individuals from Russia. The use of a sample-barcoded 5' primer and a J-beta primer mix characterized a second PCR of roughly 6 to 11 cycles. TCRdb passed the 5' RACE reads through MiXCR, listing each CDR3 protein once. The sample lists roughly 1,700,000 distinct CDR3 sequences, about 30% occurring once. The CDR3 loop spans 14 amino acids. Germline lookup yields CDR1 MDHEN and CDR2 SYDVKM. Between the trimmed V and J ends, which lost 10 bases and 2 bases, there was a span of 17 bases.

This sequence originates from a woman aged 25 to 39 in good health. J is TRBJ1-2 and V is TRBV28; no definite D call. Sequenced: blood. The CDR3 sequence is CATKRWGSNYGYTF. The CDR3 DNA sequence: TGTGCCACCAAAAGATGGGGATCAAACTATGGCTACACCTTC.